What follows is one T cell receptor beta chain and its context. Its antigen is undetermined. The data belong to a study of T-cell memory formation after mild COVID-19. Study results and caveats: The finding that pre-infection memory included some responding clones suggested that cross-reactive memory joined.

Trimming shortened V by 4 bases and J by 3 bases, and 13 bases separated the two germline ends. The CDR3 sequence is 14 residues long. Germline values: CDR1 SEHNR, CDR2 FQNEAQ (reference sequence). Each CDR3 protein is one row after TCRdb ran MiXCR on the 5' RACE reads. Among roughly 600,000 distinct CDR3 sequences, 15% to 20% were seen once, and the ten largest hold about 11%. The TCR was taken from an adult woman who had mild COVID-19 (a few samples of this study predate the infection). Cell type and time point are not known. Material for sequencing was PBMCs or a T cell subset sorted from them (not recorded which). This chain connects TRBV7-9 to TRBJ2-7; tentative D call: TRBD1 (5 bases). The CDR3 here is CASSSRTTRYEQYF. The CDR3, as DNA: TGTGCCAGCAGCTCTAGGACAACGCGCTACGAGCAGTACTTC.